This T cell receptor beta chain was sequenced during a study of OX40 agonist ivuxolimab in advanced cancers. Whole-study context: Dose-escalation patients were diagnosed with hepatocellular carcinoma, melanoma, renal cell cancer or head and neck cancer. Study-wide results and limits: Clonal expansion by week 6 occurred in CD4+ and CD8+ blood T cells (at 0.1 to 3.0 mg/kg).

V was pared by 7 bases and J by 2 bases, with 15 bases between. The CDR3 has 14 amino acids. Germline assignment: CDR1 SNHLY and CDR2 FYNNEI. Autoimmune disease history or systemic immunosuppression led to patients being barred. The protocol was immunoSEQ multiplex PCR, while the TCRdb copy is restricted to in-frame clones and leaves out a portion. This table has 50,000 to 75,000 clones, nearly 90% appearing once. In regard to this clone: Its antigen is undetermined.

The genes are TRBV2 and TRBJ2-7; possible D gene TRBD1, 6 bases. Sequencing was performed on CD4+ or CD8+ T cells sorted from blood, taken in a trial of the OX40 agonist ivuxolimab. The TCR sequence derives from an adult with an advanced solid tumor such as melanoma, head and neck, liver or kidney cancer. The CDR3 loop reads CASTEDSIAYEQYF. For the CDR3, the DNA is TGTGCCAGCACGGAGGACAGTATCGCCTACGAGCAGTACTTC.